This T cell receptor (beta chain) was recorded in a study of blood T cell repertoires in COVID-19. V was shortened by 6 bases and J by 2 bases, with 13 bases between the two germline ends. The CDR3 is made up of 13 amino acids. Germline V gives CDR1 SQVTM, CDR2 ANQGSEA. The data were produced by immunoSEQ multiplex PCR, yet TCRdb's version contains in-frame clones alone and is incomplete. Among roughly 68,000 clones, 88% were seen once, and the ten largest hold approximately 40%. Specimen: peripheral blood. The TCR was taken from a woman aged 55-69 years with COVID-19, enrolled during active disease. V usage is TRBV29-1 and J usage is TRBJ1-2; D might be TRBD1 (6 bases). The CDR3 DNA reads TGCAGCGTCCGGGACAAGGAGAACTATGGCTACACCTTC. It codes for CSVRDKENYGYTF.